Described below is a single T cell receptor beta chain sequence and its context. It lacks a known antigen. No clone much larger than this one lies a single base away; base qualities are absent. The treatment or condition tag for this specimen amounts to: over 15 received Ad26.COV2.S at low or high dose, single or two shots; about 5 received placebo; per-sample allocation not given. Repertoires of vaccine and placebo recipients were sequenced from samples collected on day 63 after the first injection. Cohort 1b enrolled around 24 adults aged 18-55 years at a single site in Boston, USA, between 29 July and 7 August 2020. Ad26.COV2.S was a replication-incompetent adenovirus type 26 vector that expressed a prefusion-stabilized SARS-CoV-2 spike protein derived from the original Wuhan strain. The data originate from a study of Ad26.COV2.S vaccination and SARS-CoV-2 variants (dated by TCRdb to 2020 to 2022). In terms of the full investigation: Donors in the vaccine arm were drawn from COV1001, a multicentre, randomized, double-blind, placebo-controlled phase I-IIa trial testing Ad26.COV2.S in healthy adults. Trial participants were randomized into five groups of five: low-dose or high-dose Ad26.COV2.S given once or twice, or placebo on both occasions. A total of about 30 samples were included in the TCR-sequenced set, comprising 19 Ad26.COV2.S vaccine recipients, 5 placebo recipients and 8 SARS-CoV-2 convalescent individuals. TCRbeta repertoire sequencing was used to assess the specificity and breadth of SARS-CoV-2-reactive T cell receptors after Ad26.COV2.S vaccination. Investigators remained blinded to trial group allocation during experiments and outcome assessment. Ad26.COV2.S was administered intramuscularly at a dose of 5x10^10 or 1x10^11 viral particles, either as one shot or as two shots given 56 days apart.

Summary of the overall study and its limitations: The authors noted that total T cell responses may have been underestimated by the TCR breadth and depth analyses. Higher spike-specific TCR breadth was observed in Ad26.COV2.S recipients than in placebo recipients (P = 0.0014). After vaccination, spike-specific CD8+ and CD4+ T cell responses were reported to show substantial breadth. The study lacked the statistical power to compare responses across vaccine doses or regimens. Vaccine and placebo recipients had similar non-spike TCR breadth, a finding consistent with the vaccine containing only spike.

The immunoSEQ Assay was the method used to sequence TCRbeta CDR3 regions. After extraction, genomic DNA underwent amplification by bias-controlled multiplex PCR, followed by high-throughput sequencing. Processing in the source paper ran as follows. To quantify the absolute abundance of every unique TCRbeta CDR3 region, sequences were collapsed and filtered. T cell fraction was estimated by normalizing TCRbeta template counts to usable DNA, with usable DNA measured through amplification of reference genes found in all nucleated cells. Repertoire TCRs were annotated as SARS-CoV-2-specific when V gene, CDR3 amino acid sequence and J gene were exactly matched to a known reactive TCR set. The reference SARS-CoV-2 TCR set came from MIRA and was filtered for enrichment in COVID-19-positive ImmuneCODE repertoires, removing public or cross-reactive TCRs. Using the MIRA antigens, annotated TCRs were further analysed by specific ORF or by position within an ORF. Breadth was defined as annotated unique rearrangements over total unique productive rearrangements; depth was the summed frequency of those rearrangements. Two-sided Wilcoxon rank-sum tests were applied when comparing TCR breadth between groups. Sourced from immuneACCESS, this table was stored by TCRdb with only in-frame sequences that have V and J called. A share of the clones is absent; for the studies checked, an unresolved V gene accounts for under half, and the remainder has no known explanation. For V, J and clone size, that table is used; D and trimming come from the DNA. This sample has approximately 410,000 clones in its table, and approximately 90% of those were observed once. Over 1.5% of the sample comes from the top ten.

This receptor was identified in a person between 18 and 59 years old who received the Ad26.COV2.S COVID-19 vaccine or a placebo. Sequenced material: peripheral blood, taken in a trial of Ad26.COV2.S vaccine versus placebo.

The DNA is TGCGCCAGCAGTGAGTCGACTCTGGCTTACGCCGAGCAGTACTTC. Translated, this gives CASSESTLAYAEQYF. This chain is built from TRBV10-2 and TRBJ2-7; the D gene cannot be named for sure. Trimming removed 0 bases from V and 6 bases from J, leaving 15 bases between the germline ends. Reading from cysteine to phenylalanine, the CDR3 counts 15 amino acids. The DNA shown is the 45-base CDR3, in frame from base 1. The germline V gene provides CDR1 WSHSY and CDR2 SAAADI.